Listed here are 18 T cell receptor beta chains from one sample, sequenced in a study of CXCR3-negative and CXCR3-positive naive CD8 T cells. General observations from the study: TRB CDR3s were more hydrophobic in CXCR3-positive than in CXCR3-negative naive cells.

These receptors' antigens are unknown. The study made its TRB cDNA libraries by 5' RACE, adding UMI labels. After re-calling the 5' RACE reads, TCRdb lists one entry per CDR3 protein, DNA absent. This sample carries 80,000 to 100,000 distinct CDR3 sequences, with less than 1% going to the ten biggest clones. The sample was naive CXCR3+ CD8+ T cells from blood. Indicated subset: CD45RO-CCR7+CD27+CD95- naive CD8+ T cells expressing CXCR3 (TNR3+). These receptors all stem from a human donor in good health. Some clones in this sample may be carry-over from other donors' samples.

The chain joins TRBV6-6 to TRBJ2-5. This CDR3 is built from 15 residues. Germline V gene data show CDR1 as MNHNY and CDR2 as SVGAGI (reference sequence). The CDR3 sequence: CASSFPPVGQETQYF.

The chain joins TRBV28 to TRBJ1-6. This CDR3 region has 12 residues. Germline loops: CDR1 MDHEN, CDR2 SYDVKM. CDR3 residues: CASSSWDSPLHF.

The chain has TRBV28 and TRBJ2-4; TCRdb proposes TRBD1, but this gene call is untestable without DNA. This CDR3 is 14 amino acids long. Germline assignment: CDR1 MDHEN and CDR2 SYDVKM. The CDR3 sequence is CASTPQGQQNIQYF.

CDR3 amino acids: CASSLRWQGDTEAFF. The rearrangement uses TRBV14 and TRBJ1-1; TCRdb's assignment of TRBD1 cannot be checked, as there is no DNA. Per germline, CDR1 SGHDN and CDR2 FVKESK. The CDR3 runs to 15 residues.

The chain is built from TRBV12-3 or TRBV12-4 and TRBJ2-1; there is no DNA to check the TCRdb D call of TRBD2. The length of the CDR3 is 13 residues. CDR3 residues: CASSLGRANEQFF.

The V call is TRBV20-1, the J call TRBJ1-5. Per germline, CDR1 DFQATT and CDR2 SNEGSKA (reference sequence). This CDR3 has 14 residues. The CDR3 spells CSARDGGLGQPQHF.

The chain recombines TRBV27 with TRBJ2-2; TCRdb returns TRBD2, unconfirmable since there is no DNA. The CDR3 spans 15 residues. CDR1 and CDR2 from the germline V gene are MNHEY and SMNVEV (reference sequence). The CDR3 loop is CASSSLGLGTGELFF.

V gene TRBV6-5 combines with J gene TRBJ2-5. This CDR3 has 14 residues. Germline V gene lookup returns CDR1 MNHEY and CDR2 SVGAGI. The CDR3 region is CASSYSRGQETQYF.

The V gene is TRBV28, the J gene TRBJ2-7; TCRdb designates TRBD1, a call that cannot be tested without DNA. Germline V gene lookup returns CDR1 MDHEN and CDR2 SYDVKM. The CDR3 runs to 15 residues. CDR3: CASSLSWSGVYEQYF.

The rearrangement links TRBV20-1 to TRBJ1-4; TCRdb proposes TRBD1, but this gene call is untestable without DNA. The CDR3 has 16 amino acids. Per the germline V gene, CDR1 is DFQATT and CDR2 is SNEGSKA (reference sequence). The CDR3 protein is CSARPKDSLTNEKLFF.

This chain links TRBV7-8 with TRBJ2-1; TCRdb outputs TRBD2, but without DNA this stays unchecked. Per germline, CDR1 SGHVS and CDR2 FQNEAQ. This CDR3 contains 15 residues. The CDR3 reads CASSSSGTSLHEQFF.

The chain carries TRBV7-9 and TRBJ1-2; TCRdb selects TRBD1, and the lack of DNA leaves this call unchecked. Germline CDR1 SEHNR, CDR2 FQNEAQ (reference sequence). The CDR3 loop spans 13 amino acids. The CDR3 loop reads CASSGRTGDGYTF.

The chain joins TRBV7-3 to TRBJ1-6; the D call from TCRdb, TRBD1, cannot be confirmed without DNA. This CDR3 contains 14 residues. Germline V lookup: CDR1 SGHTA, CDR2 FQGTGA. CDR3 sequence: CASSSGQGDSPLHF.

This chain links TRBV5-6 with TRBJ2-2; as DNA is missing, the TRBD2 call by TCRdb cannot be tested. The CDR3 is 22 amino acids. From germline, CDR1 is SGHDT and CDR2 YYEEEE. The CDR3: CASRINTYWRTDGIGLTGELFF. Using reference TRBV5-6 and TRBJ2-2 for the parts outside the CDR3, the full variable domain is DAGVTQSPTHLIKTRGQQVTLRCSPKSGHDTVSWYQQALGQGPQFIFQYYEEEERQRGNFPDRFSGHQFPNYSSELNVNALLLGDSALYLCASRINTYWRTDGIGLTGELFFGEGSRLTVL.

The rearrangement links TRBV29-1 to TRBJ2-1; no DNA is available, so the TRBD2 call from TCRdb remains unchecked. This CDR3 has 12 residues. Germline assignment: CDR1 SQVTM and CDR2 ANQGSEA. The chain's CDR3 is CSVPAREGEQFF.

The rearrangement links TRBV7-9 to TRBJ2-5; TCRdb lists TRBD1, though no DNA is available to test this call. CDR1 is SEHNR, CDR2 FQNEAQ, per germline (reference sequence). This CDR3 region has 14 residues. The CDR3 is CASSLTGSEETQYF.

The chain is built from TRBV28 and TRBJ2-7; TCRdb's D gene call, TRBD2, goes unchecked for lack of DNA. The CDR3 spans 18 residues. Germline V gene data show CDR1 as MDHEN and CDR2 as SYDVKM. This CDR3 reads CASSSTTSTSYSSYEQYF.

The genes are TRBV10-3 and TRBJ1-2. CDR3 length: 16 amino acids. CDR1 and CDR2 (germline): ENHRY, SYGVKD. CDR3: CAISDLGSQLHLGYTF.